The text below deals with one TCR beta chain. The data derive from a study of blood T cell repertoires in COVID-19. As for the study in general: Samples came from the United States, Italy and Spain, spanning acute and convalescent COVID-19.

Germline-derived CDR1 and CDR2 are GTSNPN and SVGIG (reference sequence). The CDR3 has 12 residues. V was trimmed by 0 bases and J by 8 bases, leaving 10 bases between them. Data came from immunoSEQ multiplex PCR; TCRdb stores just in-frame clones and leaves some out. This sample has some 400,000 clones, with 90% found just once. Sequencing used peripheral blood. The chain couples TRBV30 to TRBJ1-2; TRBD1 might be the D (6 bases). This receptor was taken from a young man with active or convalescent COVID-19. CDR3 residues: CAWSVGAEGYTF. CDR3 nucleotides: TGTGCCTGGAGTGTGGGGGCGGAGGGCTACACCTTC. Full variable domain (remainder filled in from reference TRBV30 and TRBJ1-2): SQTIHQWPATLVQPVGSPLSLECTVEGTSNPNLYWYRQAAGRGLQLLFYSVGIGQISSEVPQNLSASRPQDRQFILSSKKLLLSDSGFYLCAWSVGAEGYTFGSGTRLTVV.